These 15 T cell receptor beta chains came from one sample sequenced in a study of circulating CD8 cells and anti-PD-1 response in melanoma. Live CD3+CD8+TCRalphabeta+ cells were sorted into four subsets by PD-1 and/or TIGIT. Using 15 ng of total RNA, TCR libraries were made with the QIAseq Immune Repertoire TCR panel. TCRdb fed the reads into MiXCR, producing one record per CDR3 protein. The data contain about 830 distinct CDR3 sequences, roughly 10% of them seen just once; the ten biggest clones take up around three fifths. Source: CD8+ T cells from PBMCs, taken at baseline or after one month of anti-PD-1 therapy (not recorded which). All receptors derive from a human donor with melanoma.

In its sample, this clonotype is large. The V call is TRBV27, the J call TRBJ2-7; D gene uncertain. CDR1 MNHEY and CDR2 SMNVEV come from the germline V gene (reference sequence). V was pared by 2 bases and J by 3 bases, with 2 bases between. This CDR3 is 11 amino acids long. CDR3: CASSLIYEQYF. Here the CDR3 DNA reads TGTGCCAGCAGTTTAATCTACGAGCAGTACTTC.

By sample share, this clonotype is medium-sized. The rearrangement links TRBV7-2 to TRBJ2-3; D is unclear. Trimming stripped 1 base from V and 0 bases from J, with 8 bases between. The CDR3 loop spans 15 amino acids. The V gene's germline CDR1 is SGHTA and CDR2 FQGNSA. The CDR3 loop is CASSLVPASTDTQYF. The CDR3, as DNA: TGTGCCAGCAGCTTAGTTCCCGCTAGCACAGATACGCAGTATTTT.

Judged by abundance, this clonotype is medium-sized. The CDR3 coding sequence is TGTGCCAGCAGCAACTCAGCACAGATTATCTACAATGAGCAGTTCTTC. Its translation: CASSNSAQIIYNEQFF. This rearrangement joins TRBV21-1 to TRBJ2-1. TRBV21-1 is noted as a pseudogene. This CDR3 has 16 amino acids.

This clonotype ranks as medium-sized. The CDR3, as DNA: TGTGCCAGCAGCTTGGATTCTAGCGGCTCAGGCGAAGATACGCAGTATTTT. As protein: CASSLDSSGSGEDTQYF. This chain joins TRBV7-2 and TRBJ2-3; 7 nucleotides line up with TRBD2. Per germline, CDR1 SGHTA and CDR2 FQGNSA. The trim removed 3 bases at V and 5 bases at J, leaving 14 bases unmatched. The CDR3 extends over 17 amino acids.

This clonotype was counted between two and nine times. Just one base apart from a much larger clone, this may be a read error. V usage is TRBV10-1 and J usage is TRBJ1-2; a weak D match, TRBD1 (5 bases). CDR3 length equals 14 residues. V was shortened by 6 bases and J by 5 bases, with 16 bases between the two germline ends. CDR1 WNHNN and CDR2 SYGVQD come from the germline V gene (reference sequence). The CDR3 DNA reads TGCGCCAGCAGAGAGGGTGACAGAGAGTATGGCTACACCTTC. It is translated as CASREGDREYGYTF.

This clonotype is categorized as medium-sized (0.01 to 0.1%). The J gene is TRBJ2-5, the V gene TRBV7-2; D unclear. Trimming took off 0 bases at V and 2 bases at J, with 10 bases between the two ends. The germline CDR1 and CDR2 sequences are SGHTA and FQGNSA. The CDR3 is made up of 15 amino acids. The DNA of the CDR3 is TGTGCCAGCAGCTTAGCGCTAGACGGGCAAGAGACCCAGTACTTC. Protein sequence: CASSLALDGQETQYF.

About this clonotype itself: A far bigger clonotype differs at one base, so this is likely a read error. V and J are TRBV2 and TRBJ2-7; 9 bases agree with TRBD2. Germline CDR1 is SNHLY and CDR2 is FYNNEI. V lost 3 bases, J lost 7 bases, and 13 bases stayed unmatched. CDR3 length equals 16 residues. This chain's CDR3 is CASSDPLPSGVNEQYF. CDR3 bases: TGTGCCAGCAGTGATCCTCTCCCTAGCGGGGTCAATGAGCAGTACTTC.

By sample share, this clonotype is medium-sized. The chain joins TRBV4-3 to TRBJ2-7; D is uncertain. CDR1 and CDR2 from the germline V gene are LGHNA and YSLEER. V was trimmed by 0 bases and J by 2 bases, leaving 8 bases between them. The CDR3 totals 14 residues. The CDR3: CASSQDFGPYEQYF. The DNA for the CDR3 is TGCGCCAGCAGCCAAGACTTCGGACCCTACGAGCAGTACTTC.

Sample share makes this clonotype medium-sized. This chain uses TRBV5-5 with TRBJ2-7; D may be TRBD1 (6 bases). V was clipped by 4 bases and J by 4 bases, with 12 bases between them. The CDR3 runs 13 residues. CDR1 is SGHKS and CDR2 is YYEKEE in the germline V gene (reference sequence). CDR3 amino acids: CASSPGQIYEQYF. Here the CDR3 DNA reads TGTGCCAGCAGCCCCGGACAGATTTACGAGCAGTACTTC.

This clonotype is large (0.1 to 1%) within its sample. The chain uses TRBV7-6 and TRBJ2-5; D remains ambiguous. The V gene lost 1 base and the J gene lost 3 bases, with 12 bases spanning the gap. Germline lookup yields CDR1 SGHVS and CDR2 FNYEAQ. The CDR3 contains 15 residues. The CDR3: CASSLVAVGKETQYF. The CDR3 bases are TGTGCCAGCAGCTTAGTAGCAGTTGGCAAAGAGACCCAGTACTTC.

By its share, this clonotype is medium-sized. The chain employs TRBV9 and TRBJ2-7, with 15 bases aligning to TRBD2. Trimming at V came to 3 bases and at J to 7 bases, leaving 17 bases not matched to a gene. Germline-derived CDR1 and CDR2 are SGDLS and YYNGEE. The CDR3 contains 19 residues. CDR3 DNA: TGTGCCAGCAGCGAAAACCCGGGACTAGCGGGGGGCCTCTCTGGGGAGCAGTACTTC. Protein product: CASSENPGLAGGLSGEQYF.

The rearrangement joins TRBV29-1 to TRBJ2-7, with 7 bases lining up with TRBD2. The CDR3 spans 13 residues. V trimming: 5 bases; J trimming: 9 bases; junction bases outside the gene matches: 13. Germline values: CDR1 SQVTM, CDR2 ANQGSEA. The CDR3 region has the DNA TGCAGCGTTTCTCCCCGGACCGGGGGGAGGCAGTACTTC. It encodes CSVSPRTGGRQYF.

This clonotype is large. The V gene is TRBV12-5, the J gene TRBJ2-7; D is unresolved. From germline, CDR1 is LGHNT and CDR2 FRNRAP. The CDR3 is made up of 13 amino acids. V dropped 5 bases and J dropped 3 bases, with 11 bases sitting between them. The CDR3 DNA reads TGTGCTAGTGGTACCGACTTGTTCTACGAGCAGTACTTC. Residues: CASGTDLFYEQYF.

By proportion, this clonotype is medium-sized. CDR3 in amino acids: CASSIWGHKDTQYF. In DNA form, the CDR3 reads TGTGCCAGTAGTATTTGGGGGCATAAAGATACGCAGTATTTT. V and J are TRBV19 and TRBJ2-3, with D possibly being TRBD1 (6 bases). V lost 3 bases and J 5 bases, leaving 12 bases between the germline ends. The CDR3 is 14 residues long. CDR1 and CDR2 (germline): LNHDA, SQIVND (reference sequence).

This clonotype is medium-sized (0.01 to 0.1%) by share. The CDR3 reads CASGGVSQPQHF. In nucleotides, the CDR3 is TGTGCCAGCGGGGGGGTAAGTCAGCCCCAGCATTTT. The chain links TRBV27 to TRBJ1-5; tentative D call: TRBD1 (5 bases). This CDR3 has 12 amino acids. Looked up from germline, CDR1 is MNHEY and CDR2 is SMNVEV (reference sequence). V lost 8 bases and J 6 bases, leaving 11 bases between the germline ends.